The clone carrying this TCR beta chain came up a few times. Its cognate antigen is unknown. This specimen comes from a study of T cell repertoires in cytomegalovirus infection. Looking at the study overall: CMV infection plus the matching HLA type was flagged by public TCR beta signatures. General observations from the study: The ex vivo response was dominated by HLA-C-restricted CMV-specific TCR beta clonotypes.

The V segment lost 4 bases and the J segment 1 base; nucleotides outside the gene matches: 6. Looked up from germline, CDR1 is SGHRS and CDR2 is YFSETQ. The CDR3 has 16 residues. TCRdb reanalysed the reads using MiXCR and keeps one entry per CDR3 protein. This table holds roughly 500,000 distinct CDR3 sequences, 16% found once. The TCR originated in a human donor in good health (CMV status not recorded). Some clones in this sample may be carry-over from other donors' samples. Source material: CD8+ T cells from PBMCs. The chain uses TRBV5-1 and TRBJ2-5; 11 bases line up with TRBD2. The CDR3 DNA follows: TGCGCCAGCAGCGGAGGGACTAGCGGAAGCCAAGAGACCCAGTACTTC. Translated: CASSGGTSGSQETQYF.